The 24 T cell receptor beta chains reported below all come from one sample, sequenced in a study of cytomegalovirus exposure and HLA in healthy donors. Method: immunoSEQ multiplex PCR; TCRdb's copy keeps in-frame clones and lacks some. This table has some 140,000 clones, 84% appearing once. The sequenced material came from PBMCs. The receptors stem from a woman in her twenties or thirties in good health and CMV-seronegative.

This clone was seen more than once but under ten times. The chain uses TRBV2 and TRBJ2-7; a possible D gene is TRBD2 (6 bases). Trimming took off 6 bases at V and 2 bases at J, with 20 bases between the two ends. Per the germline V gene, CDR1 is SNHLY and CDR2 is FYNNEI. The CDR3 is 16 amino acids. For the CDR3, the DNA is TGTGCCAGCAGCGTCTTAAATGGGGAGGTCCCCTACGAGCAGTACTTC. This gives the protein CASSVLNGEVPYEQYF.

The rearrangement links TRBV28 to TRBJ2-7, with D perhaps TRBD1 (5 bases). The germline CDR1 and CDR2 sequences are MDHEN and SYDVKM. V was cut by 5 bases and J by 5 bases, with 13 bases left in between. The CDR3 runs 13 residues. DNA of the CDR3: TGTGCCAGCAGTATTTCAGGGATCCACGAGCAGTACTTC. It encodes CASSISGIHEQYF.

A single count supports this clone. The rearrangement links TRBV7-9 to TRBJ1-1; D possibly corresponds to TRBD1 (6 bases). Germline loops: CDR1 SEHNR, CDR2 FQNEAQ (reference sequence). The CDR3 spans 13 residues. V was pared by 3 bases and J by 2 bases, with 7 bases between. The CDR3: CASSLDSNTEAFF. The CDR3, as DNA: TGTGCCAGCAGCTTGGACAGTAACACTGAAGCTTTCTTT. The whole variable domain, filled in from reference TRBV7-9 and TRBJ1-1, reads DTGVSQNPRHKITKRGQNVTFRCDPISEHNRLYWYRQTLGQGPEFLTYFQNEAQLEKSRLLSDRFSAERPKGSFSTLEIQRTEQGDSAMYLCASSLDSNTEAFFGQGTRLTVV.

This clone has a handful of counts. This chain connects TRBV5-4 to TRBJ1-4, with TRBD1 matching over 7 bases. This CDR3 contains 13 residues. Germline CDR1 is SGHNT and CDR2 is YYREEE (reference sequence). Trimming took 9 bases from V and 0 from J; bases not matched to a gene: 2. The CDR3 here is CATQGATNEKLFF. CDR3 sequence (DNA): TGTGCCACCCAGGGGGCAACTAATGAAAAACTGTTTTTT. The full variable domain, its missing parts supplied by reference TRBV5-4 and TRBJ1-4, is ETGVTQSPTHLIKTRGQQVTLRCSSQSGHNTVSWYQQALGQGPQFIFQYYREEENGRGNFPPRFSGLQFPNYSSELNVNALELDDSALYLCATQGATNEKLFFGSGTQLSVL.

The rearrangement links TRBV5-1 to TRBJ1-6; TRBD1 matches at 8 bases. CDR1 is SGHRS and CDR2 is YFSETQ in the germline V gene. The V segment lost 2 bases and the J segment 10 bases; nucleotides outside the gene matches: 17. The CDR3 length is 18 residues. Here the CDR3 reads CASSFSVGGDRGNSPLHF. The CDR3, as DNA: TGCGCCAGCAGCTTCTCGGTTGGCGGAGACAGGGGAAACTCACCCCTCCACTTT.

The CDR3 DNA follows: TGCGCCAGCTCTGGAGCAGGGGAAGAGACCCAGTACTTC. Translation gives CASSGAGEETQYF. The chain recombines TRBV5-1 with TRBJ2-5; D perhaps matches TRBD1 (6 bases). CDR1 is SGHRS, CDR2 YFSETQ, per germline. V was clipped by 7 bases and J by 3 bases, with 13 bases between them. The CDR3 runs to 13 residues.

This clone showed up just once. The rearrangement links TRBV15 to TRBJ2-2; D is uncertain. CDR1 and CDR2 (germline): LNHNV, YYDKDF (reference sequence). The V end lost 4 bases, the J end lost 4 bases, and 7 bases lay between the germline ends. The CDR3 is made up of 13 amino acids. Here the CDR3 reads CATSKSSTGELFF. The CDR3 bases are TGTGCCACCAGCAAATCGAGCACCGGGGAGCTGTTTTTT.

The chain uses TRBV4-3 and TRBJ1-4; no clear D. The CDR3 loop spans 17 amino acids. The germline gives CDR1 LGHNA, CDR2 YSLEER. V was trimmed by 2 bases and J by 4 bases, leaving 17 bases between them. The CDR3 coding sequence is TGCGCCAGCAGCCAATGTGAGTGGGCAGGCGATAATGAAAAACTGTTTTTT. It translates to CASSQCEWAGDNEKLFF.

The J gene is TRBJ2-3, the V gene TRBV2; TRBD1 agrees at 7 bases. Losses at the gene ends were 11 bases for V and 0 bases for J; bases not matched to a gene: 2. Looked up from germline, CDR1 is SNHLY and CDR2 is FYNNEI. This CDR3 has 12 residues. The CDR3 loop is CAWGQSTDTQYF. For the CDR3, the DNA is TGTGCCTGGGGACAGAGCACAGATACGCAGTATTTT.

The chain carries TRBV2 and TRBJ1-3, with TRBD1 identical over 7 bases. Looked up from germline, CDR1 is SNHLY and CDR2 is FYNNEI. The ends lost 3 bases at V and 1 base at J; junction bases unmatched: 3. This CDR3 contains 15 residues. CDR3 bases: TGTGCCAGCAGTGAGCAGGGGGTTTCTGGAAACACCATATATTTT. Translated: CASSEQGVSGNTIYF.

The chain recombines TRBV6-5 with TRBJ1-5, with 8 bases lining up with TRBD1. This CDR3 region has 15 residues. Germline trimming cut 6 bases from V and 6 bases from J; bases unmatched to any gene: 10. The germline CDR1 and CDR2 sequences are MNHEY and SVGAGI. The chain's CDR3 is CASRKRQGAAQPQHF. In nucleotides, the CDR3 is TGTGCCAGCAGAAAGAGGCAGGGGGCGGCTCAGCCCCAGCATTTT.

The chain employs TRBV21-1 and TRBJ2-3; TRBD1, the D gene given by the table, was not confirmed from the DNA. TRBV21-1 is shown as a pseudogene. This CDR3 has 15 residues. CDR3 sequence: CASSTPGQGTDTQYF. In nucleotides, the CDR3 is TGTGCCAGCAGCACTCCGGGACAGGGGACAGATACGCAGTATTTT.

This chain uses TRBV5-1 with TRBJ1-2; perhaps TRBD1 as D (5 bases). Per the germline V gene, CDR1 is SGHRS and CDR2 is YFSETQ. V was pared by 0 bases and J by 6 bases, with 12 bases between. The CDR3 loop spans 14 amino acids. In DNA, the CDR3 is TGCGCCAGCAGCTTGGGGGGCGGGACGGATGGCTACACCTTC. Amino acids: CASSLGGGTDGYTF.

The rearrangement uses TRBV7-9 and TRBJ1-1, with D perhaps TRBD1 (6 bases). CDR1 is SEHNR and CDR2 is FQNEAQ in the germline V gene (reference sequence). The length of the CDR3 is 12 residues. Between the trimmed V and J ends, which lost 4 bases and 10 bases, there was a span of 13 bases. The CDR3 nucleotides are TGTGCCAGCAGCTCCACAGGGCACAGAGCTTTCTTT. It codes for CASSSTGHRAFF.

The V call is TRBV7-2, the J call TRBJ2-7, with D possibly TRBD1 on 6 matching bases. The CDR3 covers 14 residues. CDR1 SGHTA and CDR2 FQGNSA come from the germline V gene. The germline V and J ends were trimmed by 4 bases and 0 bases, with 10 bases remaining between them. Written as DNA, the CDR3 is TGTGCCAGCAGCTCCCGGACAGCCTCCTACGAGCAGTACTTC. This sequence encodes CASSSRTASYEQYF.

This clone has a single count. V usage is TRBV5-1 and J usage is TRBJ2-7; TRBD2 might be the D (5 bases). Germline V gene lookup returns CDR1 SGHRS and CDR2 YFSETQ. CDR3 length: 14 residues. Trimming cost V 1 base and J 2 bases, with 10 bases left between them. The CDR3 sequence: CASSLSAGTYEQYF. The CDR3 DNA sequence: TGCGCCAGCAGCTTGTCCGCCGGGACCTACGAGCAGTACTTC.

This sequence joins TRBV5-8 and TRBJ2-3; 8 nucleotides align to TRBD1. Trimming at V came to 5 bases and at J to 6 bases, leaving 14 bases not matched to a gene. Germline CDR1 reads SGHTS; CDR2 reads YDEGEE. The CDR3 is made up of 16 amino acids. The CDR3 DNA reads as TGTGCCAGCAGTAATCCGGGACAGGAGTGGGTCGATACGCAGTATTTT. Protein sequence: CASSNPGQEWVDTQYF.

For this clone: The DNA is omitted, as the CDR3 cannot be located on it reliably, and the CDR3 follows TCRdb's listing. CDR3 loop: CASSTSAGSTDTQYF. The chain couples TRBV2 to TRBJ2-3; the D segment call TRBD2 is taken from the table without a DNA check. Germline CDR1 is SNHLY and CDR2 is FYNNEI. The CDR3 is 15 amino acids long, termini counted.

The V gene is TRBV12-5, the J gene TRBJ2-3; TRBD2 matches 8 bases. The CDR3 is 15 amino acids. After removal of 6 bases from V and 1 base from J, the junction contained 6 bases not matched to a gene. The germline gives CDR1 LGHNT, CDR2 FRNRAP. CDR3 DNA sequence: TGTGCTAGTGGCCCCGCGCGGGGGGGCACAGATACGCAGTATTTT. This translates into CASGPARGGTDTQYF. The full variable domain, rest sourced from reference TRBV12-5 and TRBJ2-3, is DARVTQTPRHKVTEMGQEVTMRCQPILGHNTVFWYRQTMMQGLELLAYFRNRAPLDDSGMPKDRFSAEMPDATLATLKIQPSEPRDSAVYFCASGPARGGTDTQYFGPGTRLTVL.

The chain has TRBV27 and TRBJ2-1; the match to TRBD2 covers 9 bases. Germline CDR1 is MNHEY and CDR2 is SMNVEV (reference sequence). The CDR3 runs 15 residues. V shed 6 bases, J shed 7 bases, and the junction held 10 bases outside the gene matches. The CDR3 bases are TGTGCCAGCAGACTCGGGACTAGCTTGAGGAATGAGCAGTTCTTC. This gives the protein CASRLGTSLRNEQFF.

This clone was observed a few times. The chain carries TRBV2 and TRBJ2-7; 7 bases are shared with TRBD1. Germline values: CDR1 SNHLY, CDR2 FYNNEI. This CDR3 comprises 14 residues. With 5 bases clipped from V and 2 bases from J, the junction kept 6 bases outside the gene matches. The CDR3 sequence is CASSLRQGPYEQYF. The DNA for the CDR3 is TGTGCCAGCAGTTTAAGACAGGGTCCCTACGAGCAGTACTTC.

The V call is TRBV7-3, the J call TRBJ2-5, with D possibly being TRBD1 (5 bases). V was trimmed by 2 bases and J by 3 bases, leaving 7 bases between them. The CDR3 consists of 13 residues. Looked up from germline, CDR1 is SGHTA and CDR2 is FQGTGA. The CDR3 is CASSLSGKETQYF. CDR3 coding DNA: TGTGCCAGCAGCTTATCAGGGAAAGAGACCCAGTACTTC.

The chain uses TRBV9 and TRBJ2-3, with D hard to call. This CDR3 region has 15 residues. Germline lookup yields CDR1 SGDLS and CDR2 YYNGEE. With 0 bases removed from V and 0 bases from J, the gap between germline ends came to 8 bases. CDR3 nucleotides: TGTGCCAGCAGCGTAGACTCTGCTAGCACAGATACGCAGTATTTT. Residues: CASSVDSASTDTQYF.

The chain is built from TRBV6-5 and TRBJ2-2; 8 nucleotides agree with TRBD1. The junction had 0 bases not matched to a gene; V was cut back by 6 bases and J by 6 bases. The CDR3 extends over 12 amino acids. Germline-derived CDR1 and CDR2 are MNHEY and SVGAGI. Here the CDR3 DNA reads TGTGCCAGCAGCAGGGGGCCCGGGGAGCTGTTTTTT. It encodes CASSRGPGELFF.